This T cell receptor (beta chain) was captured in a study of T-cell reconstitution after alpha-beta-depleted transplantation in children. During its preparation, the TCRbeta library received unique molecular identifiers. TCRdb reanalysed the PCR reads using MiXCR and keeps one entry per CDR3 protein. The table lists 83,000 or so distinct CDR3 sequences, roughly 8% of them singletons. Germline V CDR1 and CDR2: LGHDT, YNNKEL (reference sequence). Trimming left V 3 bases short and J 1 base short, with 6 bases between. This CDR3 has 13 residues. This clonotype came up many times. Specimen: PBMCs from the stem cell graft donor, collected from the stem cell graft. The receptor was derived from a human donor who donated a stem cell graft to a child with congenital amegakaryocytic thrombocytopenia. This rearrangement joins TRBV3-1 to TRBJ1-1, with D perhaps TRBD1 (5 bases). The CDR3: CASSHTGNTEAFF. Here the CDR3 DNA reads TGTGCCAGCAGCCACACAGGGAACACTGAAGCTTTCTTT.